The rows below give T cell receptor beta chains drawn from one sample of a study of T cells after yellow fever vaccination. TCRdb reprocessed the 5' RACE reads via MiXCR and lists one record per CDR3 protein. This sample has hundreds of thousands of distinct CDR3 sequences, with around 21% found just once. Sequenced here: PBMCs, sampled 15 days after the yellow fever booster vaccination. All receptors derive from a man between 25 and 39 years old who received the YFV17D yellow fever vaccine. The CDR3 runs from the conserved cysteine through the conserved F or W. The D gene is left open where the match is weak. Clone sizes are given selectively: once, few, many, or a class where the clone is expanded.

v_call	d_call	j_call	clone_size	cdr3_nt	cdr3_aa
TRBV7-8	NA	TRBJ2-1	few	TGTGCCAGCACGCGAGAGCAAAGCTCCTACAATGAGCAGTTCTTC	CASTREQSSYNEQFF
TRBV2	TRBD1	TRBJ2-1	few	TGTGCCAGCTTGGGGACAGGGATAGATGAGCAGTTCTTC	CASLGTGIDEQFF
TRBV20-1	NA	TRBJ2-3	NA	TGCAGTGCTAGTAACAGCCGCCGGGAGAGAACCACAGATACGCAGTATTTT	CSASNSRRERTTDTQYF
TRBV10-3	NA	TRBJ2-7	few	TGTGCCATCAGTGAGCAGGGGTCCTACGAGCAGTACTTC	CAISEQGSYEQYF
TRBV7-2	TRBD2	TRBJ2-1	NA	TGTGCCAGCAGCTTAAGAGCGGGAAAAAACAATGAGCAGTTCTTC	CASSLRAGKNNEQFF
TRBV15	TRBD1	TRBJ2-3	few	TGTGCCACCAGCAGATCGCGCCGGGACAGGGGCACAGATACGCAGTATTTT	CATSRSRRDRGTDTQYF
TRBV7-9	NA	TRBJ2-4	NA	TGTGCCAGCAGCTTAACCGCGGGTCAGGACATTCAGTACTTC	CASSLTAGQDIQYF
TRBV12-3/TRBV12-4	NA	TRBJ1-5	NA	TGTGCCAGCAGTCGCCGGGACTACCAATATAGCAATCAGCCCCAGCATTTT	CASSRRDYQYSNQPQHF
TRBV20-1	NA	TRBJ2-2	NA	TGCAGTGCCCCCGCTTACACCGGGGAGCTGTTTTTT	CSAPAYTGELFF
TRBV6-1	TRBD2	TRBJ2-7	NA	TGTGCCAGCAGTAGACTAGCGGGATGGTACGAGCAGTACTTC	CASSRLAGWYEQYF
TRBV12-3/TRBV12-4	NA	TRBJ1-1	few	TGTGCCAGCAGTTCCCCGGCCCCGGGGGCTTTCTTT	CASSSPAPGAFF
TRBV12-3/TRBV12-4	TRBD2	TRBJ2-7	once	TGTGCCAGCAGTTTCACTAGCGGGAGTAGCGAGCAGTACTTC	CASSFTSGSSEQYF
TRBV7-9	NA	TRBJ2-7	NA	TGTGCCAGCAGCGTAAATACCCGTTTCGAGCAGTACTTC	CASSVNTRFEQYF
TRBV18	NA	TRBJ2-3	NA	TGTGCCAGCTCACCAGACAGGAGGGCAGATACGCAGTATTTT	CASSPDRRADTQYF
TRBV12-3/TRBV12-4	NA	TRBJ2-5	few	TGTGCCAGCAGTTCCAGGGGCGGTCAGACCCAGTACTTC	CASSSRGGQTQYF
TRBV10-3	NA	TRBJ2-7	few	TGTGCCATCAGTGAGGGGGATATCTACGAGCAGTACTTC	CAISEGDIYEQYF
TRBV7-2	TRBD2	TRBJ2-3	NA	TGTGCCAGCAGCTCCGATCTAGCGGGAACAGATACGCAGTATTTT	CASSSDLAGTDTQYF
TRBV5-1	TRBD1	TRBJ1-1	NA	TGCGCCAGCAGCATTTCCGGGACAGAAGGCACTGAAGCTTTCTTT	CASSISGTEGTEAFF
TRBV20-1	TRBD2	TRBJ2-3	NA	TGCAGTGCTAGAGATCCGGGGGGGGGAACAGATACGCAGTATTTT	CSARDPGGGTDTQYF
TRBV3-1	NA	TRBJ1-6	NA	TGTGCCAGCAGCCTCCTAGGGGGATTTGAATCACCCCTCCACTTT	CASSLLGGFESPLHF
TRBV6-5	NA	TRBJ1-2	once	TGTGCCAGCAGTTACTCGACCGGGACCTATGGCTACACCTTC	CASSYSTGTYGYTF
TRBV4-3	NA	TRBJ2-6	few	TGCGCCAGCAGTGGGATCTCTGGGGCCAACGTCCTGACTTTC	CASSGISGANVLTF
TRBV12-3/TRBV12-4	TRBD2	TRBJ2-1	few	TGTGCCAGCAGTTTAGGGTCCCGGAGGGGACTAGCGGTTCCTTCATACAATGAGCAGTTCTTC	CASSLGSRRGLAVPSYNEQFF
TRBV20-1	NA	TRBJ2-6	once	TGCAGTGCTTTTCAGGCGGCTGGGGCCAACGTCCTGACTTTC	CSAFQAAGANVLTF
TRBV12-3/TRBV12-4	NA	TRBJ1-5	few	TGTGCCAGCAGTTTAGCGCACGGTAATCAGCCCCAGCATTTT	CASSLAHGNQPQHF
TRBV20-1	NA	TRBJ1-2	few	TGCAGTGCCGTACAGCCTTCTGGCTATGGCTACACCTTC	CSAVQPSGYGYTF
TRBV6-2/TRBV6-3	NA	TRBJ2-1	NA	TGTGCCAGCAAACCCCTGGGCAATGAGCAGTTCTTC	CASKPLGNEQFF
TRBV10-2	NA	TRBJ2-3	NA	TGCGCCAGCAGTGAGTTTACAGGCAGGGCTGGGGCGCAGTATTTT	CASSEFTGRAGAQYF